The 25 T cell receptor beta chains listed next were all sequenced from one sample in a study of breast tumors, draining lymph nodes, adjacent tissues. TCRdb processed the multiplex PCR reads anew with MiXCR; each CDR3 protein has one entry. The sample includes about 140,000 distinct CDR3 sequences, 20% to 25% of them seen just once. Axillary draining lymph nodes of breast cancer patients supplied the node samples. The specimen was axillary lymph node tissue. These receptors were obtained from a female donor with breast cancer. Some clones in this sample may be carry-over from other donors' samples.

This clonotype showed up many times. The rearrangement links TRBV6-6 to TRBJ1-2, with D perhaps matching TRBD1 (6 bases). V was shortened by 2 bases and J by 4 bases, with 8 bases between the two germline ends. This CDR3 has 13 residues. Germline CDR1 is MNHNY and CDR2 is SVGAGI (reference sequence). The CDR3 reads CASSYDRRYGYTF. Written as DNA, the CDR3 is TGTGCCAGCAGTTACGACAGGCGCTATGGCTACACCTTC.

The table lists this clonotype with many counts. The chain joins TRBV7-3 to TRBJ2-1; 7 positions match TRBD2. Trimming cost V 5 bases and J 6 bases; bases outside gene matches: 4. Germline V gene data show CDR1 as SGHTA and CDR2 as FQGTGA. CDR3 length: 13 residues. This CDR3 is CASSMGRGNEQFF. The CDR3 DNA follows: TGTGCCAGCAGCATGGGGAGGGGCAATGAGCAGTTCTTC.

The table lists this clonotype with many counts. This sequence joins TRBV11-2 and TRBJ2-1; a possible D gene is TRBD1 (6 bases). Trimming removed 5 bases at V and 4 bases at J, with 15 bases between. Germline lookup yields CDR1 SGHAT and CDR2 FQNNGV. This CDR3 has 15 residues. The CDR3 bases are TGTGCCAGCAGCGGGAGATTGGGACATTACAATGAGCAGTTCTTC. Its protein product is CASSGRLGHYNEQFF.

This clonotype occurred many times. The chain links TRBV28 to TRBJ2-7; possible D gene TRBD2, 5 bases. Trimming shortened V by 2 bases and J by 5 bases, and 13 bases separated the two germline ends. The CDR3 has 14 amino acids. Per the germline V gene, CDR1 is MDHEN and CDR2 is SYDVKM. The CDR3 reads CASSLRLNIDEQYF. The CDR3 nucleotides are TGTGCCAGCAGTTTACGACTAAACATTGACGAGCAGTACTTC.

This clonotype was detected only a few times. One end of the junction varies from germline; a read error may be responsible. The genes are TRBV18 and TRBJ1-6; D possibly corresponds to TRBD1 (5 bases). Germline V lookup: CDR1 KGHSH, CDR2 LQKENI. The CDR3 contains 16 residues. The CDR3 DNA follows: TGTGCCAGCTCACCACTCCCGGGACTGCTTAATTCACCCCCCCACTTT. Its protein product is CASSPLPGLLNSPPHF.

There are many counts of this clonotype. The chain employs TRBV30 and TRBJ1-5, with a possible D match to TRBD1 (5 bases). Trimming left V 4 bases short and J 5 bases short, with 12 bases between. Germline lookup yields CDR1 GTSNPN and CDR2 SVGIG (reference sequence). The CDR3 runs 13 residues. The CDR3 DNA reads as TGTGCCTGGAAAGGAGGGGCAGATCAGCCCCAGCATTTT. Translated: CAWKGGADQPQHF.

This clonotype was seen many times. This sequence joins TRBV6-1 and TRBJ2-3, with 10 bases identical to TRBD2. The CDR3 length is 15 residues. V lost 7 bases to trimming and J lost 2 bases; unmatched junction nucleotides: 6. Germline-derived CDR1 and CDR2 are MNHNS and SASEGT. CDR3 amino acids: CASIGGLAITDTQYF. The CDR3 region has the DNA TGTGCCAGCATTGGGGGACTAGCGATCACAGATACGCAGTATTTT.

As for this clonotype: A single base separates this from a much larger clone, so it may be a read error. The J gene is TRBJ1-2, the V gene TRBV5-5; D unresolved. The CDR3 loop spans 12 amino acids. Germline V gene data show CDR1 as SGHKS and CDR2 as YYEKEE (reference sequence). This CDR3 is CTSSLRGRISTF. For the CDR3, the DNA is TGTACCAGCAGCTTGAGAGGCAGGATCTCGACCTTC.

As concerns this clonotype: The junction does not match germline at one end; this may be a read error. The chain joins TRBV12-3 or TRBV12-4 to TRBJ1-3; D not resolved. The CDR3 runs 16 residues. This CDR3 is CASSFVSISSGYTIYF. Written as DNA, the CDR3 is TGTGCCAGCAGTTTTGTCAGCATAAGCTCTGGATACACCATATATTTT.

This clonotype showed up many times. This rearrangement joins TRBV7-9 to TRBJ1-6; no reliable D call. This CDR3 comprises 14 residues. Per germline, CDR1 SEHNR and CDR2 FQNEAQ (reference sequence). V lost 5 bases to trimming and J lost 7 bases, with 12 bases between them. The CDR3 protein is CASSPGPNNSPLHF. For the CDR3, the DNA is TGTGCCAGCAGCCCCGGGCCGAACAATTCACCCCTCCACTTT.

This clonotype was counted at least ten times. CDR3 residues: CASRNTGTGGQETQYF. The DNA of the CDR3 is TGTGCCAGTAGGAACACCGGGACAGGGGGCCAAGAGACCCAGTACTTC. The rearrangement joins TRBV19 to TRBJ2-5; 11 positions agree with TRBD1. The J segment lost 1 base and the V segment lost 6 bases, leaving 7 bases of the junction unmatched. CDR1 and CDR2 (germline): LNHDA, SQIVND (reference sequence). The CDR3 consists of 16 residues.

This clonotype was seen at least ten times. The V call is TRBV7-9, the J call TRBJ2-1; possibly TRBD1 or TRBD2 for D (5 bases each). The V end was cut by 5 bases, the J end by 15 bases, with 20 bases between. Germline V CDR1 and CDR2: SEHNR, FQNEAQ (reference sequence). The CDR3 consists of 13 residues. The CDR3, as DNA: TGTGCCAGCAGCCCCGCCGGGACCCGAGGGGCGTTCTTC. It encodes CASSPAGTRGAFF.

A few counts support this clonotype. This chain connects TRBV5-1 to TRBJ2-5; possibly TRBD1 for D (6 bases). The V gene's germline CDR1 is SGHRS and CDR2 YFSETQ. The CDR3 runs to 15 residues. V was shortened by 7 bases and J by 2 bases, with 18 bases between the two germline ends. The CDR3 spells CASALTGLFQETQYF. The CDR3 nucleotides are TGCGCCAGCGCGCTGACAGGATTGTTTCAAGAGACCCAGTACTTC.

The sample holds many counts of this clonotype. The genes are TRBV7-9 and TRBJ2-1; 13 nucleotides align to TRBD2. Germline loops: CDR1 SEHNR, CDR2 FQNEAQ (reference sequence). This CDR3 comprises 16 residues. V trimming: 6 bases; J trimming: 3 bases; junction bases outside the gene matches: 5. The DNA of the CDR3 is TGTGCCAGCAGATCAGGGACTAGCGGGATCTACAATGAGCAGTTCTTC. Protein: CASRSGTSGIYNEQFF.

This clonotype was seen at least ten times. This chain connects TRBV9 to TRBJ2-1, with TRBD2 matching 11 bases. J lost 1 base, V lost 2 bases, and 5 bases had no gene match. CDR1 SGDLS and CDR2 YYNGEE come from the germline V gene. The CDR3 is 17 amino acids. The CDR3 nucleotides read TGTGCCAGCAGCGTGGGACTAGCGGAGGGATCCTACAATGAGCAGTTCTTC. Its protein is CASSVGLAEGSYNEQFF.

This clonotype was seen ten or more times. The V gene is TRBV2, the J gene TRBJ2-7; D is uncertain. This CDR3 comprises 12 residues. Germline assignment: CDR1 SNHLY and CDR2 FYNNEI. V lost 2 bases and J 2 bases, leaving 4 bases between the germline ends. The CDR3 loop is CASSETTYEQYF. As DNA, the CDR3 is TGTGCCAGCAGTGAAACTACCTACGAGCAGTACTTC.

The chain has TRBV27 and TRBJ1-5, with TRBD1 as a possible D gene (5 bases). Trimming took off 0 bases at V and 8 bases at J, with 17 bases between the two ends. CDR1 MNHEY and CDR2 SMNVEV come from the germline V gene (reference sequence). This CDR3 is built from 16 residues. CDR3 protein: CASSLSGSGIIKPQHF. DNA of the CDR3: TGTGCCAGCAGTTTATCGGGGTCAGGGATAATAAAGCCCCAGCATTTT.

At least ten counts were recorded for this clonotype. This sequence joins TRBV7-3 and TRBJ2-1; 7 bases map to TRBD1. V shed 5 bases and J 9 bases; nucleotides not matched to a gene: 7. Per germline, CDR1 SGHTA and CDR2 FQGTGA. The CDR3 has 13 residues. DNA of the CDR3: TGTGCCAGCAGCATACAGGGGAATGGTGAGCAGTTCTTC. As protein: CASSIQGNGEQFF.

The CDR3 protein is CASQGRLGNTGELFF. The CDR3 region has the DNA TGTGCCAGCCAGGGACGCCTCGGGAACACCGGGGAGCTGTTTTTT. J is TRBJ2-2 and V is TRBV6-2 or TRBV6-3, with D possibly being TRBD1 or TRBD2 (5 bases each). Germline V gene data show CDR1 as MNHEY and CDR2 as SVGEGT. The CDR3 is made up of 15 amino acids. With 8 bases removed from V and 1 base from J, the gap between germline ends came to 14 bases.

This clonotype was observed at least ten times. V is TRBV6-5 and J is TRBJ2-5, with D perhaps matching TRBD1 or TRBD2 (5 bases each). The CDR3 totals 14 residues. The ends were cut back, 4 bases at V and 7 bases at J, with 16 bases in the middle. Germline V gives CDR1 MNHEY, CDR2 SVGAGI. The CDR3 DNA reads TGTGCCAGCAGTTCGGGTGGGACCCCCGGGACCCAGTACTTC. It specifies CASSSGGTPGTQYF.

This clonotype was picked up one time. A read error may explain this, as a much larger clone is one base away. The V and J genes are TRBV9 and TRBJ2-1; D gene unclear. V lost 6 bases, J lost 9 bases, and 19 bases lay in between. The CDR3 covers 14 residues. In germline, CDR1 is SGDLS, CDR2 YYNGEE. The CDR3, as DNA: TGTGCCAGCATCGCCCAAAGTGGGGTGCCTGAGCAGTTCTTC. It specifies CASIAQSGVPEQFF.

In the case of this clonotype: This may be a read error: a much more frequent sequence differs by one nucleotide. The V gene is TRBV5-1, the J gene TRBJ1-2, with TRBD1 matching 7 bases. CDR1 is SGHRS and CDR2 is YFSETQ in the germline V gene. There are 13 residues in the CDR3. V shed 0 bases, J shed 6 bases, and the junction held 2 bases outside the gene matches. The CDR3 region has the DNA TGCGCCAGCAGCTTGGGCAGGGGGGATGGCTACACCTTC. Translated, it gives CASSLGRGDGYTF.

The chain is built from TRBV6-2 or TRBV6-3 and TRBJ2-3; 9 nucleotides match TRBD2. The CDR3 spans 16 residues. J was trimmed by 6 bases and V by 6 bases; bases with no gene match: 13. From germline, CDR1 is MNHEY and CDR2 SVGEGT. CDR3 loop: CASSSTRAGGPDTQYF. The CDR3 coding sequence is TGTGCCAGCAGCTCAACTAGGGCGGGAGGGCCCGATACGCAGTATTTT.

V gene TRBV24-1 combines with J gene TRBJ2-1; 12 nucleotides align to TRBD2. Losses at the gene ends were 4 bases for V and 3 bases for J; bases not matched to a gene: 12. The CDR3 length is 19 residues. Germline lookup yields CDR1 KGHDR and CDR2 SFDVKD. CDR3 amino acids: CATSEAGTSGWGGYNEQFF. In DNA, the CDR3 is TGTGCCACCAGTGAGGCCGGGACTAGCGGGTGGGGCGGCTACAATGAGCAGTTCTTC.

This clonotype was observed at least ten times. The gene calls are TRBV5-6 and TRBJ2-1; D is unresolved. Deletions cut 4 bases from V and 5 bases from J, with 13 bases between. The CDR3 runs 14 residues. The germline V gene has CDR1 SGHDT and CDR2 YYEEEE. The CDR3 protein is CASSGPPGHNEQFF. In DNA form, the CDR3 reads TGTGCCAGCAGCGGGCCCCCCGGCCACAATGAGCAGTTCTTC.